Below are 15 T cell receptor beta chains sequenced from a single sample in a study of T-cell memory formation after mild COVID-19. TCRdb fed the 5' RACE reads into MiXCR, producing one record per CDR3 protein. The repertoire consists of 350,000 or so distinct CDR3 sequences, with 20% to 25% occurring once and the leading ten covering 21%. Specimen: PBMCs or a T cell subset sorted from them (not recorded which). The receptor set was obtained from a man in his late teens or twenties who had mild COVID-19 (a few samples of this study predate the infection). Cell type and time point are not known.

This clonotype was detected only a few times. The J gene is TRBJ1-1, the V gene TRBV7-2; D remains unclear. The CDR3 runs 13 residues. CDR1 and CDR2 from the germline V gene are SGHTA and FQGNSA. V lost 5 bases and J 3 bases, leaving 10 bases between the germline ends. CDR3 in DNA: TGTGCCAGCAGCAGTGCCCGGTACACTGAAGCTTTCTTT. Its translation: CASSSARYTEAFF.

The chain combines TRBV27 with TRBJ1-2, with 9 bases identical to TRBD1. The CDR3 is 16 residues long. V was clipped by 5 bases and J by 3 bases; unmatched bases: 10. The germline V gene has CDR1 MNHEY and CDR2 SMNVEV (reference sequence). CDR3: CASSPPFGDRDYGYTF. Written as DNA, the CDR3 is TGTGCCAGCAGTCCCCCGTTTGGGGACAGGGACTATGGCTACACCTTC.

The chain combines TRBV4-3 with TRBJ2-3, with 8 bases identical to TRBD1. The J segment lost 2 bases and the V segment lost 4 bases, leaving 8 bases of the junction unmatched. Germline V lookup: CDR1 LGHNA, CDR2 YSLEER. The CDR3 is 16 residues long. The CDR3 is CASSLRDRISTDTQYF. The CDR3 DNA sequence: TGCGCCAGCAGCCTTCGGGACAGGATATCCACAGATACGCAGTATTTT.

This clonotype came up a few times. This rearrangement joins TRBV7-9 to TRBJ2-1, with 7 nucleotides matching TRBD1. The germline V gene encodes CDR1 SEHNR and CDR2 FQNEAQ (reference sequence). The ends lost 5 bases at V and 3 bases at J; junction bases unmatched: 13. This CDR3 has 17 residues. CDR3 sequence reads: CASSPPRRDSNYNEQFF. CDR3 sequence (DNA): TGTGCCAGCAGCCCTCCGCGCCGGGACAGCAACTACAATGAGCAGTTCTTC.

This clonotype was detected a few times. DNA for the CDR3: TGTGCCAGCAGCGCTCTCCATTTTTACGAGCAGTACTTC. It encodes CASSALHFYEQYF. The chain carries TRBV7-9 and TRBJ2-7; the D is unclear. The CDR3 spans 13 residues. Germline CDR1 SEHNR, CDR2 FQNEAQ (reference sequence). V lost 5 bases and J 4 bases, leaving 12 bases between the germline ends.

This clonotype was picked up a small number of times. This chain links TRBV5-1 with TRBJ2-1; D is unresolved. This CDR3 is 12 amino acids long. The ends were cut back, 4 bases at V and 8 bases at J, with 10 bases in the middle. Germline-derived CDR1 and CDR2 are SGHRS and YFSETQ. CDR3 in amino acids: CASSAKGHEQFF. DNA of the CDR3: TGCGCCAGCAGCGCCAAAGGCCATGAGCAGTTCTTC.

This clonotype was seen a few times. This sequence joins TRBV7-9 and TRBJ2-7, with D perhaps TRBD1 (5 bases). Trimming pared 5 bases from V and 1 base from J, leaving 21 bases between. Per the germline V gene, CDR1 is SEHNR and CDR2 is FQNEAQ (reference sequence). This CDR3 comprises 17 residues. CDR3 residues: CASSKSGDSLTSYEQYF. The CDR3 bases are TGTGCCAGCAGCAAATCCGGAGACAGTCTCACTTCCTACGAGCAGTACTTC. The full variable domain, in which reference TRBV7-9 and TRBJ2-7 provide the parts outside the CDR3, is DTGVSQNPRHKITKRGQNVTFRCDPISEHNRLYWYRQTLGQGPEFLTYFQNEAQLEKSRLLSDRFSAERPKGSFSTLEIQRTEQGDSAMYLCASSKSGDSLTSYEQYFGPGTRLTVT.

The chain joins TRBV5-1 to TRBJ2-7; D might be TRBD1 or TRBD2, each matching 5 bases. Deletions cut 2 bases from V and 7 bases from J, with 16 bases between. This CDR3 spans 14 amino acids. Germline CDR1 and CDR2: SGHRS and YFSETQ. CDR3 nucleotide sequence: TGCGCCAGCAGCTTCTTCTCGGGACGGAGGGAGCAGTACTTC. As protein: CASSFFSGRREQYF.

The rearrangement links TRBV11-2 to TRBJ2-7, with D uncertain. The CDR3 spans 14 residues. Trimming stripped 1 base from V and 4 bases from J, with 11 bases between. The germline CDR1 and CDR2 sequences are SGHAT and FQNNGV. In DNA, the CDR3 is TGTGCCAGCAGCTTAGTAACCCCTCGGTACGAGCAGTACGTC. Translating it yields CASSLVTPRYEQYV.

The chain has TRBV7-6 and TRBJ2-5; maybe TRBD2 (6 bases). Germline-derived CDR1 and CDR2 are SGHVS and FNYEAQ. The CDR3 has 16 amino acids. Deletions cut 3 bases from V and 2 bases from J, with 16 bases between. CDR3 DNA sequence: TGTGCCAGCAGCTTTGATTCCGTCGGGGGACAAGAGACCCAGTACTTC. Its protein product is CASSFDSVGGQETQYF.

This chain joins TRBV13 and TRBJ1-2; D unclear. Trimming stripped 5 bases from V and 8 bases from J, with 15 bases between. This CDR3 has 13 residues. Germline values: CDR1 PRHDT, CDR2 FYEKMQ (reference sequence). The CDR3 DNA follows: TGTGCCAGCAGCCCGGCCGGGTCCCCCGGCTACACCTTC. Protein sequence: CASSPAGSPGYTF.

The chain combines TRBV2 with TRBJ2-7; 10 bases fit TRBD2. This CDR3 spans 18 amino acids. Per germline, CDR1 SNHLY and CDR2 FYNNEI. The ends lost 0 bases at V and 7 bases at J; junction bases unmatched: 15. CDR3 protein: CASSEAPLAGAILGEQYF. Here the CDR3 DNA reads TGTGCCAGCAGTGAAGCCCCGCTAGCGGGGGCCATCCTAGGGGAGCAGTACTTC. Full variable domain (remainder filled in from reference TRBV2 and TRBJ2-7): EPEVTQTPSHQVTQMGQEVILRCVPISNHLYFYWYRQILGQKVEFLVSFYNNEISEKSEIFDDQFSVERPDGSNFTLKIRSTKLEDSAMYFCASSEAPLAGAILGEQYFGPGTRLTVT.

This clonotype was seen a few times. The chain recombines TRBV7-8 with TRBJ2-3; D assignment may be TRBD1 or TRBD2 (5 bases each). Germline values: CDR1 SGHVS, CDR2 FQNEAQ. This CDR3 is built from 19 residues. V lost 2 bases, J lost 1 base, and 22 bases lay in between. The CDR3: CASSLSRLVRDRRTDTQYF. In nucleotides, the CDR3 is TGTGCCAGCAGCTTAAGCCGACTCGTCCGGGACCGACGCACAGATACGCAGTATTTT. Full variable domain (rest looked up from reference TRBV7-8 and TRBJ2-3): GAGVSQSPRYKVAKRGQDVALRCDPISGHVSLFWYQQALGQGPEFLTYFQNEAQLDKSGLPSDRFFAERPEGSVSTLKIQRTQQEDSAVYLCASSLSRLVRDRRTDTQYFGPGTRLTVL.

There are a few counts of this clonotype. The chain carries TRBV5-1 and TRBJ2-1; D is possibly TRBD2 (5 bases). The V end was cut by 7 bases, the J end by 9 bases, with 20 bases between. This CDR3 comprises 14 residues. CDR1 SGHRS and CDR2 YFSETQ come from the germline V gene. This CDR3 is CASRTTTSSIEQFF. The CDR3 nucleotides are TGCGCCAGCCGAACTACTACTAGTTCCATTGAGCAGTTCTTC.

With respect to this clonotype: The junction and the germline gene differ at one end; a read error may be behind it. This sequence joins TRBV2 and TRBJ2-6; 9 bases match TRBD1. CDR1 is SNHLY and CDR2 is FYNNEI in the germline V gene. CDR3 length: 17 residues. The CDR3 region has the DNA TGTGCCAGACTACAGGGGGCGTTAGTGTCCGGGGCTAACGTCCTGACTTTC. Protein product: CARLQGALVSGANVLTF.